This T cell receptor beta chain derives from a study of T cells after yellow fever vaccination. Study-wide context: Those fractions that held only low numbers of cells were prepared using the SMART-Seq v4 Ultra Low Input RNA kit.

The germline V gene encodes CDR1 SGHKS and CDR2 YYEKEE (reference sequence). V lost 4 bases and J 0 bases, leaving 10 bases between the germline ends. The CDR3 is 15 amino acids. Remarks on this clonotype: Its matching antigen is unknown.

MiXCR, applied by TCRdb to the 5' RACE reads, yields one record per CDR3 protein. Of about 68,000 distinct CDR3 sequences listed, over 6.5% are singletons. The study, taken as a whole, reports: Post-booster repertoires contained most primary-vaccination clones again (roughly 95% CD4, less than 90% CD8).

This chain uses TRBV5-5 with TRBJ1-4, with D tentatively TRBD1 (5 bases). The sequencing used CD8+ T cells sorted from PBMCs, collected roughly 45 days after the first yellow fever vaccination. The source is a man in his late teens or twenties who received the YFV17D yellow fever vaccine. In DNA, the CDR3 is TGTGCCAGCAGCCGCACAGGTACAACTAATGAAAAACTGTTTTTT. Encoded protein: CASSRTGTTNEKLFF.